This entry features one T cell receptor beta chain sequence. What it recognizes is unknown. Half of the eight donors gave about 0.45-1 mL blood during surgery. From germline, CDR1 is SGDLS and CDR2 YYNGEE. The CDR3 is 15 amino acids. V was pared by 3 bases and J by 3 bases, with 5 bases of the junction left unmatched. Profiled with immunoSEQ multiplex PCR; TCRdb holds only in-frame clones, not every one. The table shows roughly 54,000 clones, with roughly 94% occurring only once. This entry belongs to a study of human thymus T cells. Study observations and caveats: Across thymic and blood repertoires, the usage of V and J genes appeared to be biased.

The sequencing input was blood. V gene TRBV9 combines with J gene TRBJ2-1; 8 bases fit TRBD2. The clonotype comes from a boy under two years old with a congenital heart defect but otherwise immunologically healthy. The CDR3 region has the DNA TGTGCCAGCAGCGGGGGACTAGGTAACTACAATGAGCAGTTCTTC. Amino acids: CASSGGLGNYNEQFF.